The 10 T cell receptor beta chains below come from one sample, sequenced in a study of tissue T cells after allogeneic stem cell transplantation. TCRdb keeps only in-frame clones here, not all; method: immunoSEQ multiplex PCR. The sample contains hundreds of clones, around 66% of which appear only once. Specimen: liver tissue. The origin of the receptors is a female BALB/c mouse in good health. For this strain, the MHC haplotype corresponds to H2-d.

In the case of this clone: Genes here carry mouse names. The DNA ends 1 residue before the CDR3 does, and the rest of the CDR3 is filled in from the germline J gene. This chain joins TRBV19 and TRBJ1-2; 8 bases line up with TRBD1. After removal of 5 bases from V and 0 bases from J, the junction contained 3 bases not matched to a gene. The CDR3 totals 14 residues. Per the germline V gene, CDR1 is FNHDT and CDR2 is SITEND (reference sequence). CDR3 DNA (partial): TGTGCCAGCAGCCCGGACAGGGCAAACTCCGACTACACC. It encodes CASSPDRANSDYT. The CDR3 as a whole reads CASSPDRANSDYTF.

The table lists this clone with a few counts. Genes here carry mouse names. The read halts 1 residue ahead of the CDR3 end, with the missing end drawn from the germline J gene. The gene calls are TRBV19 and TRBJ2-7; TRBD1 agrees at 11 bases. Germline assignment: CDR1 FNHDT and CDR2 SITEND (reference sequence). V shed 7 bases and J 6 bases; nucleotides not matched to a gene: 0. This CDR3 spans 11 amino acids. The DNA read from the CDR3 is TGTGCCAGCGGGACAGGGGGTGAACAGTAC. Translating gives CASGTGGEQY. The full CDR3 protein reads CASGTGGEQYF. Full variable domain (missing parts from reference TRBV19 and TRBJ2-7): GGIITQTPKFLIGQEGQKLTLKCQQNFNHDTMYWYRQDSGKGLRLIYYSITENDLQKGDLSEGYDASREKKSSFSLTVTSAQKNEMAVFLCASGTGGEQYFGPGTRLTVL.

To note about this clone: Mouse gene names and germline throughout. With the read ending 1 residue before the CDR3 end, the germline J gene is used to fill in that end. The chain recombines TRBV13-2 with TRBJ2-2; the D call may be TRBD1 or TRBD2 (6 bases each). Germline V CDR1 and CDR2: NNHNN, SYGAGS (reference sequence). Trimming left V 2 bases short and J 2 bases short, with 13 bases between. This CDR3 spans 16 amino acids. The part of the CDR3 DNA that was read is TGTGCCAGCGGTGAGGGTGGGGGCGCGAACACCGGGCAGCTCTAC. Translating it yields CASGEGGGANTGQLY. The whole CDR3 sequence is CASGEGGGANTGQLYF.

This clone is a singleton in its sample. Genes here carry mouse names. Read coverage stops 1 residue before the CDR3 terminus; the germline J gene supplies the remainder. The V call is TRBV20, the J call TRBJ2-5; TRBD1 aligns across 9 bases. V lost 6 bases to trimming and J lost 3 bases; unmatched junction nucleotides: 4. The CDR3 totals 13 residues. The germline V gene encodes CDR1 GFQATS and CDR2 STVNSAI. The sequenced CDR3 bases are TGTGGTGCCACAGGGGGCTGGCAAGACACCCAGTAC. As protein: CGATGGWQDTQY. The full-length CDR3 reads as CGATGGWQDTQYF.

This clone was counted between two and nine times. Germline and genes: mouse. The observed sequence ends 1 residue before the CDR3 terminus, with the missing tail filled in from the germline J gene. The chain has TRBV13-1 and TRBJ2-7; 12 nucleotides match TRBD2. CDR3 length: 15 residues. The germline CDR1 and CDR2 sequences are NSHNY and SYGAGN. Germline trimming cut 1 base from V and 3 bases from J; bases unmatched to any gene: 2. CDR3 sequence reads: CASSDRTGGVYEQYF. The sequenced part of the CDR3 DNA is TGTGCCAGCAGTGATCGGACTGGGGGGGTCTATGAACAGTAC.

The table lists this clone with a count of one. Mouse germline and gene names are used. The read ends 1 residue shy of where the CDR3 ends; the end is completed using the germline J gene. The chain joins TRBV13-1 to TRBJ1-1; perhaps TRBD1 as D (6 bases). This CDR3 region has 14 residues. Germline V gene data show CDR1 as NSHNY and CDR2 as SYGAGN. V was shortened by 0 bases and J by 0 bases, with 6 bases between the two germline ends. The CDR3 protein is CASSDGGPNTEVFF. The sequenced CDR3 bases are TGTGCCAGCAGTGATGGGGGGCCAAACACAGAAGTCTTC.

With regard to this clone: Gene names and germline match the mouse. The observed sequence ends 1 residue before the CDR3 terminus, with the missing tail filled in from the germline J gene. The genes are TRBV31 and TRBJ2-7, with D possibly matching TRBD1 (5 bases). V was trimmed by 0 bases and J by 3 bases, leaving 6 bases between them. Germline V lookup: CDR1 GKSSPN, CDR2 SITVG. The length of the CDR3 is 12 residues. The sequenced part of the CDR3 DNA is TGTGCCTGGAGTCTTGGACACTATGAACAGTAC. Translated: CAWSLGHYEQY. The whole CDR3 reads CAWSLGHYEQYF.

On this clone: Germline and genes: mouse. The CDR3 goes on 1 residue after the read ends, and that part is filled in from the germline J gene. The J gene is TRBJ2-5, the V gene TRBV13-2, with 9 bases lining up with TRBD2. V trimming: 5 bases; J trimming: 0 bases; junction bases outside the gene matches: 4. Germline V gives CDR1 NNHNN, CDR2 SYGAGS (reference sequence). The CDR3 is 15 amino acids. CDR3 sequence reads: CASGGLGVNQDTQYF. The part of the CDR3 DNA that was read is TGTGCCAGCGGGGGACTGGGTGTTAACCAAGACACCCAGTAC.

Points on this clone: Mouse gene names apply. The CDR3 reads CASSSLDWGVAEQFF. Incomplete CDR3 DNA: TGTGCCAGCAGTAGCCTCGACTGGGGGGTAGCTGAGCAGTTC. The rearrangement links TRBV19 to TRBJ2-1, with TRBD2 identical over 10 bases. The read gets to within 1 residue of the CDR3 end, and the germline J gene fills in the rest. The germline CDR1 and CDR2 sequences are FNHDT and SITEND (reference sequence). This CDR3 is 15 amino acids long. The J segment lost 7 bases and the V segment lost 3 bases, leaving 7 bases of the junction unmatched.

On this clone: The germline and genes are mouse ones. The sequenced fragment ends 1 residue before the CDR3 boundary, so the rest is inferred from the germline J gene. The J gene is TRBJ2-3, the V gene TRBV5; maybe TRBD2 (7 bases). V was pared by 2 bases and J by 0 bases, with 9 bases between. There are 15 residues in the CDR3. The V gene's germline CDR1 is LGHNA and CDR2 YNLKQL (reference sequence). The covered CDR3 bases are TGTGCCAGCAGCCAACGGGGGGCTAGTGCAGAAACGCTGTAT. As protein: CASSQRGASAETLY. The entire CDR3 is CASSQRGASAETLYF.